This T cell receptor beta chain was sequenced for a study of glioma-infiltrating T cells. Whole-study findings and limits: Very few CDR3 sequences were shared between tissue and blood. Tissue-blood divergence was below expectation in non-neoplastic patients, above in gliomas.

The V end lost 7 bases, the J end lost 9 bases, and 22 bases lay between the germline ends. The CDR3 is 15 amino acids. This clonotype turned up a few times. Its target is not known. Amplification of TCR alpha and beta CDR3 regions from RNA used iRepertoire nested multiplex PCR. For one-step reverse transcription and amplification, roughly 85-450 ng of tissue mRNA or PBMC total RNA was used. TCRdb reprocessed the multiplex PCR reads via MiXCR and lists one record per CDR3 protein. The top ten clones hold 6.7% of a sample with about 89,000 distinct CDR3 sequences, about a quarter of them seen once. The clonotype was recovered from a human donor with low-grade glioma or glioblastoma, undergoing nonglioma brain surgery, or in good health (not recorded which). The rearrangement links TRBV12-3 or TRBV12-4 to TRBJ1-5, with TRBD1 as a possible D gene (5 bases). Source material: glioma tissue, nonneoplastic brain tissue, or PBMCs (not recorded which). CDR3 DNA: TGTGCCAGCACCCCACAAGGCAGGGTACCGCTGCCCCAGCATTTT. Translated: CASTPQGRVPLPQHF.